This paragraph reports one T cell receptor (beta chain). Clones were sequenced by immunoSEQ multiplex PCR, and TCRdb holds only the in-frame ones, with some missing. In the table there are about 52,000 clones, over 80% of which are singletons. This entry comes from a study of T cell changes during pregnancy in multiple sclerosis. This CDR3 has 15 residues. Germline-derived CDR1 and CDR2 are MGHDK and SYGVNS. V was pared by 5 bases and J by 3 bases, with 16 bases between. J is TRBJ1-1 and V is TRBV25-1, with a tentative D call TRBD1 (6 bases). The sequencing here drew on CD4+ T cells from peripheral blood mononuclear cells, taken after pregnancy. This receptor was taken from a female donor in good health, enrolled as a control in a pregnancy study. In DNA, the CDR3 is TGTGCCAGCAGTCCGTCGACAGGCCCCTACACTGAAGCTTTCTTT. This sequence encodes CASSPSTGPYTEAFF.